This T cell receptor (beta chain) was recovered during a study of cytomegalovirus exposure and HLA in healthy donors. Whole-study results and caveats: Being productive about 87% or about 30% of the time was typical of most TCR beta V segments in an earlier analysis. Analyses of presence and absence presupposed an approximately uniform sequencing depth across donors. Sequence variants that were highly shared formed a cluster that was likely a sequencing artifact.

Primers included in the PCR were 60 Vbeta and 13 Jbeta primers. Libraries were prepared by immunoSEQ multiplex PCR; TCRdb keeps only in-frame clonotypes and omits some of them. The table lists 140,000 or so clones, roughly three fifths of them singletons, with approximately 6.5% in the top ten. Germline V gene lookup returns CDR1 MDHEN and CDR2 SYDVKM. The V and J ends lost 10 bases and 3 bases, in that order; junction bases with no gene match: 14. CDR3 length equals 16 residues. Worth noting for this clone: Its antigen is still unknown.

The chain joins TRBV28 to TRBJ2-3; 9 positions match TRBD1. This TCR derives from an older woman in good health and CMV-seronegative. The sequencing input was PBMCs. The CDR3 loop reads CATEQPGQGMTDTQYF. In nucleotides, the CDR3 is TGTGCCACCGAGCAACCGGGACAGGGAATGACAGATACGCAGTATTTT.